Here is one TCR beta chain with its context. The data originate from a study of T cells after yellow fever vaccination. V was clipped by 3 bases and J by 4 bases, with 13 bases between them. The V gene's germline CDR1 is KGHSH and CDR2 LQKENI. The CDR3 is 15 residues long. Researchers made TCR cDNA using 5'RACE template switching, and this step added a universal primer site and UMIs. MiXCR was run by TCRdb on the 5' RACE reads, yielding one entry per CDR3 protein. Among some 670,000 distinct CDR3 sequences listed, approximately 13% were seen once. The TCR comes from a man aged 25 to 40 who received the YFV17D yellow fever vaccine. This chain connects TRBV18 to TRBJ1-5; the D is unclear. The sequences come from PBMCs, collected on the day of the yellow fever booster vaccination. The CDR3 sequence is CASSPPGMQNQPQHF. In DNA form, the CDR3 reads TGTGCCAGCTCACCGCCGGGTATGCAAAATCAGCCCCAGCATTTT. The entire variable domain, with the rest obtained from reference TRBV18 and TRBJ1-5, is as follows: NAGVMQNPRHLVRRRGQEARLRCSPMKGHSHVYWYRQLPEEGLKFMVYLQKENIIDESGMPKERFSAEFPKEGPSILRIQQVVRGDSAAYFCASSPPGMQNQPQHFGDGTRLSIL.